These T cell receptor delta chains were read from a single sample in a study of delta chain sequences of gamma delta T cells. TCRdb re-analyzed the 5' RACE reads via CATT. The sample includes several hundred delta-chain clones, about 20% seen only once; the top ten take around 46%. The sequenced sample consisted of either unsorted cells or a sorted T cell fraction (not recorded which). These receptors all stem from a human donor in good health. Each CDR3 is given with its conserved first and last residue. Each record gives: J gene, D gene, clone size, V gene, CDR3 DNA, CDR3 protein. The D gene is left open where the match is weak. Clone size is shown for a subset of rows, as once, few, many or a class of expanded clone.

J: TRDJ1; D: TRDD3; size: .; V: TRDV2; DNA: TGTGCCTGTGACCCCCTTCCTAGTAATCCGTCTGGGGGATACGCGATACCAACCGATAAACTCATCTTT; CDR3: CACDPLPSNPSGGYAIPTDKLIF
J: TRDJ2; D: .; size: .; V: TRDV1; DNA: TGTGCCTTCCTACGGTCCATACATGGGGGGATACTAGCCTTGACAGCACAACTCTTCTTT; CDR3: CAFLRSIHGGILALTAQLFF
J: TRDJ1; D: .; size: .; V: TRDV2; DNA: TGTGCCTGTGACACCGTAGGACTCTCTGATCTGTACACCGATAAACTCATCTTT; CDR3: CACDTVGLSDLYTDKLIF
J: TRDJ2; D: TRDD3; size: medium-sized; V: TRDV2; DNA: TGTGCCTGTGACACCGTTACTGGGGGTCCCGCTTTGACAGCACAACTCTTCTTT; CDR3: CACDTVTGGPALTAQLFF
J: TRDJ1; D: TRDD3; size: medium-sized; V: TRDV2; DNA: TGTGCCTGTGACCCTGTGTCTGGGGGGGATAGCGGCACCGATAAACTCATCTTT; CDR3: CACDPVSGGDSGTDKLIF
J: TRDJ2; D: .; size: .; V: TRDV2; DNA: TGTGCCTGTGACACCGCGGCGGTAAGTCCGGGTGGGACAGCACAACTCTTCTTT; CDR3: CACDTAAVSPGGTAQLFF
J: TRDJ1; D: TRDD3; size: large; V: TRDV2; DNA: TGTGCCTGTGACACCGTCGGGCCAACTGGGGAGCGAAACACCGATAAACTCATCTTT; CDR3: CACDTVGPTGERNTDKLIF
J: TRDJ1; D: TRDD3; size: few; V: TRDV2; DNA: TGTGCCTGTGACACCGTAATCCTGGGGGATACGCGGGCCCGCGGCGATAAACTCATCTTT; CDR3: CACDTVILGDTRARGDKLIF
J: TRDJ1; D: TRDD3; size: large; V: TRDV2; DNA: TGTGCCTGTGACACCATCGTCCCTGGGGGATACGTGACCGATAAACTCATCTTT; CDR3: CACDTIVPGGYVTDKLIF
J: TRDJ1; D: TRDD3; size: .; V: TRDV3; DNA: TGTGCCTGTGACTACGCGGGGCTGGGGGATACATTCAGCACCGATAAACTCATCTTT; CDR3: CACDYAGLGDTFSTDKLIF
J: TRDJ1; D: TRDD3; size: .; V: TRDV2; DNA: TGTGCCTGTGACACCGTAATCCTGGGGGATACGCGGTCCCGCGGCGATAAACTCATCTTT; CDR3: CACDTVILGDTRSRGDKLIF
J: TRDJ1; D: .; size: .; V: TRDV1; DNA: TGTGCTCTTGGGGAATCCCCTCCCTGGGTAACAAACCTTCGTCCTTCTACTCATAAACTCATCTTT; CDR3: CALGESPPWVTNLRPSTHKLIF
J: TRDJ1; D: TRDD3; size: medium-sized; V: TRDV2; DNA: TGTGCCTGTGACCCGATCCGTACTGGGGAATCGCCTCCGTACACCGATAAACTCATCTTT; CDR3: CACDPIRTGESPPYTDKLIF
J: TRDJ1; D: TRDD3; size: medium-sized; V: TRDV2; DNA: TGTGCCTGTGACCTACTGGGGGAAGACTCGAATCAGATTGGGACCGATAAACTCATCTTT; CDR3: CACDLLGEDSNQIGTDKLIF
J: TRDJ1; D: .; size: few; V: TRDV2; DNA: TGTGCCTGTGACCCTCTCCTACTTGGGGGTGAAAATGACACCGATAAACTCATCTTT; CDR3: CACDPLLLGGENDTDKLIF
J: TRDJ1; D: TRDD3; size: medium-sized; V: TRDV2; DNA: TGTGCCTGTGACACCGTACTGGGGGCGGATAAACTCATCTTT; CDR3: CACDTVLGADKLIF
J: TRDJ1; D: TRDD3; size: .; V: TRDV2; DNA: TGTGCCTGTGACACCGTTTCTTTCAGTAGTACTGGGGGATCGTACACCGATAAACTCATCTTT; CDR3: CACDTVSFSSTGGSYTDKLIF
J: TRDJ1; D: .; size: .; V: TRDV2; DNA: TGTGCCTGTGAGCCCCTTAACCTTCGTTTGGGGGCCTACACCGATAAACTCATCTTT; CDR3: CACEPLNLRLGAYTDKLIF
J: TRDJ1; D: .; size: few; V: TRDV2; DNA: TGTGCCTGTGACACCATGCCGACTGGGATTCGCCAAAACACCGATAAACTCATCTTT; CDR3: CACDTMPTGIRQNTDKLIF
J: TRDJ1; D: TRDD3; size: medium-sized; V: TRDV2; DNA: TGTGCCTGTGACACCGTCGGGGGGATGCCGTACACCGATAAACTCATCTTT; CDR3: CACDTVGGMPYTDKLIF
J: TRDJ1; D: TRDD3; size: medium-sized; V: TRDV2; DNA: TGTGCCTGTGACCCGCTCGTACTGGGGGATACAGGCACCGATAAACTCATCTTT; CDR3: CACDPLVLGDTGTDKLIF
J: TRDJ1; D: TRDD3; size: few; V: TRDV2; DNA: TGTGCCTGTGACACCCTCGGTACTGGGGGAGACCAATACACCGATAAACTCATCTTT; CDR3: CACDTLGTGGDQYTDKLIF
J: TRDJ1; D: TRDD3; size: few; V: TRDV2; DNA: TGTGCCTGTGACACCGTAGCGCTGGGGGATACGCCCACCGATAAACTCATCTTT; CDR3: CACDTVALGDTPTDKLIF
J: TRDJ3; D: TRDD3; size: few; V: TRDV2; DNA: TGTGCCTGTGACACCCCCTCTGGGGGATCCCTCTCCTGGGACACCCGACAGATGTTTTTC; CDR3: CACDTPSGGSLSWDTRQMFF